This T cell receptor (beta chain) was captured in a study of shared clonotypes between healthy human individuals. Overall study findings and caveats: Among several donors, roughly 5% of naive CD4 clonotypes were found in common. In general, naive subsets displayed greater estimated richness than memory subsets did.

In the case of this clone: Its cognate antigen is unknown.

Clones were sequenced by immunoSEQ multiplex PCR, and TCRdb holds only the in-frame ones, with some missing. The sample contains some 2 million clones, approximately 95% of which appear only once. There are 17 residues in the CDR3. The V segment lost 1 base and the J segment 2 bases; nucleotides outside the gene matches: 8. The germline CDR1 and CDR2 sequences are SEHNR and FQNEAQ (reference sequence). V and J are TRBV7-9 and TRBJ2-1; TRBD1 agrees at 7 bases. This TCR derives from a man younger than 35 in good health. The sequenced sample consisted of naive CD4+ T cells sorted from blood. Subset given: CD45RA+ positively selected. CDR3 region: CASSLERGRSPYNEQFF. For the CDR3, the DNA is TGTGCCAGCAGCTTAGAGAGGGGGCGCAGCCCCTACAATGAGCAGTTCTTC. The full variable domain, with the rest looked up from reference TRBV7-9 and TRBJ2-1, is DTGVSQNPRHKITKRGQNVTFRCDPISEHNRLYWYRQTLGQGPEFLTYFQNEAQLEKSRLLSDRFSAERPKGSFSTLEIQRTEQGDSAMYLCASSLERGRSPYNEQFFGPGTRLTVL.